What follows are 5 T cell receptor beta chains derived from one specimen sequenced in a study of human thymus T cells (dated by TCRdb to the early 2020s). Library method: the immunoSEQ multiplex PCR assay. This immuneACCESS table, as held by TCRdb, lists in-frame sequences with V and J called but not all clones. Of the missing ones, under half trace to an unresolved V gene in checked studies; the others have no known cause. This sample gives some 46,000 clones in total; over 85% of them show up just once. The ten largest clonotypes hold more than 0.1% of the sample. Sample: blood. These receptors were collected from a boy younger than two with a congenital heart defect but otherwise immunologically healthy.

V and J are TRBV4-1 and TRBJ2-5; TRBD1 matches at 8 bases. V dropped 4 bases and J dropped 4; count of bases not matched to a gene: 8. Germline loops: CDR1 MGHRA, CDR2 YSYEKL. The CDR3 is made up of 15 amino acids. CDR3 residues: CASSPQGTGTETQYF. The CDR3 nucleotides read TGCGCCAGCAGCCCGCAAGGGACAGGAACAGAGACCCAGTACTTC.

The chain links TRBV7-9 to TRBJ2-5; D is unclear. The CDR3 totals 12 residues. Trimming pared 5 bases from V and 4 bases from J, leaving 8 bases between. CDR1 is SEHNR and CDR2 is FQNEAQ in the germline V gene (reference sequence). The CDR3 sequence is CASSHLGETQYF. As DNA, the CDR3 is TGTGCCAGCAGCCACCTGGGAGAGACCCAGTACTTC.

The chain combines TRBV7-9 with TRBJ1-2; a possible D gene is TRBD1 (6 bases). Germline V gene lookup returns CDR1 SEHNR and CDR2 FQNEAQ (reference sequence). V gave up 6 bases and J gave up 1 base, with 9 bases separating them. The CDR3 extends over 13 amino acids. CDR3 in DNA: TGTGCCAGCAGATTGGACAGTAACTATGGCTACACCTTC. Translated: CASRLDSNYGYTF.

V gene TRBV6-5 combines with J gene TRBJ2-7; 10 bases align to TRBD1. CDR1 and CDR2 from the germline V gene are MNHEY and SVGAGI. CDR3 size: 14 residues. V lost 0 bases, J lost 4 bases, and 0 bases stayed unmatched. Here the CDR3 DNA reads TGTGCCAGCAGTTACTCGGACAGGGGGTACGAGCAGTACTTC. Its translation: CASSYSDRGYEQYF.

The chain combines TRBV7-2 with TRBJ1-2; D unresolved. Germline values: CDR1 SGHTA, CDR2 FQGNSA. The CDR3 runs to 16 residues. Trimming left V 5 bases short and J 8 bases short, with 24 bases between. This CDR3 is CASSGRGGRRLDGYTF. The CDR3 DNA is TGTGCCAGCAGCGGCAGAGGTGGCAGAAGGCTCGACGGCTACACCTTC.